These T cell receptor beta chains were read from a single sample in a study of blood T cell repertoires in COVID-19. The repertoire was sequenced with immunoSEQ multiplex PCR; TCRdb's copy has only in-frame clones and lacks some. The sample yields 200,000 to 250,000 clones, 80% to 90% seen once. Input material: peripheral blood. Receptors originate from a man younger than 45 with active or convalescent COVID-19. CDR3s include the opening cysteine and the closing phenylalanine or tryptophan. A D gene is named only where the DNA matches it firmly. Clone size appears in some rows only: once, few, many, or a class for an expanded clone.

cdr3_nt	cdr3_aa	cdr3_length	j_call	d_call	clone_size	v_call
TGTGCCAGCAGCCGAGCCCCCGGGACAGGGGCCGACGAGCAGTACTTC	CASSRAPGTGADEQYF	16	TRBJ2-7	TRBD1	.	TRBV11-2
TGTGCCAGCAGCCCCCGCGCTAGCGGGGGCACAGATACGCAGTATTTT	CASSPRASGGTDTQYF	16	TRBJ2-3	TRBD2	.	TRBV9
TGTGCCACCAGTGATGCGCTTGGGACTAGCGGGAGTGGTGAGCAGTTCTTC	CATSDALGTSGSGEQFF	17	TRBJ2-1	TRBD2	few	TRBV24-1
TGCGCCAGCAGCCAAGGAACGGACAGGCGCACAGATACGCAGTATTTT	CASSQGTDRRTDTQYF	16	TRBJ2-3	TRBD1	.	TRBV4-3
TGTGCCAGCAGTACGGGGACAGTAGCAGAGACCCAGTACTTC	CASSTGTVAETQYF	14	TRBJ2-5	TRBD1	.	TRBV28
TGCAGCTTTACCGGGACTAGCGCGTACGAGCAGTACTTC	CSFTGTSAYEQYF	13	TRBJ2-7	TRBD2	.	TRBV29-1
TGTGCCAGCAGCTCGACTGCGAGCGCTGATACGCAGTATTTT	CASSSTASADTQYF	14	TRBJ2-3	.	.	TRBV7-8
TGTGCCAGTAGTCGCGCGGATGAGGCGGGGAACTCCTACAATGAGCAGTTCTTC	CASSRADEAGNSYNEQFF	18	TRBJ2-1	.	.	TRBV19
TGTGCCACCAGTGATTTTTCCGCAGATACGCAGTATTTT	CATSDFSADTQYF	13	TRBJ2-3	.	.	TRBV24-1
TGTGCCACCGGCCGGGACAGGGGACAGCCCCAGCATTTT	CATGRDRGQPQHF	13	TRBJ1-5	TRBD1	.	TRBV6-6
TGCGCCAGCAGCCTCGACAGGGGTGCCCTCAATGAGCAGTTCTTC	CASSLDRGALNEQFF	15	TRBJ2-1	TRBD1	few	TRBV4-1
TGTGCCAGCAGTTACTCGTCGGGGGGGAACACCGGGGAGCTGTTTTTT	CASSYSSGGNTGELFF	16	TRBJ2-2	TRBD2	.	TRBV6-5
TGTGCCAGCAGTTGGGCTAGCGGTATGACAGATACGCAGTATTTT	CASSWASGMTDTQYF	15	TRBJ2-3	TRBD2	.	TRBV6-5
TGTGCCAGCACCAAACCGACAGGGGCTGGAAACACCATATATTTT	CASTKPTGAGNTIYF	15	TRBJ1-3	TRBD1	.	TRBV6-5
TGCAGTGCTAGAGGGCCGTACGAGCAGTACTTC	CSARGPYEQYF	11	TRBJ2-7	.	once	TRBV20-1
TGTGCCAGCAGCCACAGGGGCGAGCAGTACTTC	CASSHRGEQYF	11	TRBJ2-7	.	.	TRBV3-1/TRBV3-2
TGTGCCAGTAGTAGGCAGGGGGCGCGGGCCGGGGAGCTGTTTTTT	CASSRQGARAGELFF	15	TRBJ2-2	TRBD1	.	TRBV19
TGTGCCAGCAGCTTCGGGCTACAGGAAATCTCCTACGAGCAGTACTTC	CASSFGLQEISYEQYF	16	TRBJ2-7	.	once	TRBV5-6
TGTGCCAGCAGCATTAGCGGGAGCGGCAGTGAGCAGTTCTTC	CASSISGSGSEQFF	14	TRBJ2-1	TRBD2	.	TRBV13
TGTGCCAGCACTCCCGGAGGGACAGGGACCACCGGGGAGCTGTTTTTT	CASTPGGTGTTGELFF	16	TRBJ2-2	TRBD1	.	TRBV28
TGCAGCGCCGGACGACAGGCCGGTTACGAGCAGTACTTC	CSAGRQAGYEQYF	13	TRBJ2-7	.	.	TRBV29-1
TGTGCCAGCAGGCAGGGGTCGATCAATCAGCCCCAGCATTTT	CASRQGSINQPQHF	14	TRBJ1-5	.	.	TRBV6-5
TGTGCCAGCAGCTTGGCCGGGGGGGAGCGCTCCTACAATGAGCAGTTCTTC	CASSLAGGERSYNEQFF	17	TRBJ2-1	TRBD2	.	TRBV5-4
TGTGCCAGCAGCCAAAGACAGGGACGCACTGAAGCTTTCTTT	CASSQRQGRTEAFF	14	TRBJ1-1	.	.	TRBV21-1
TGTGCCAGCAGCCCGACCGGGACAGGGTACCACGAGCAGTACTTC	CASSPTGTGYHEQYF	15	TRBJ2-7	TRBD1	.	TRBV3-1/TRBV3-2
TGTGCCAGCACCTGGGGGGGCTACGGTGGCTACACCTTC	CASTWGGYGGYTF	13	TRBJ1-2	.	.	TRBV28
TGTGCCAGCAGTTATAAAAGCCCAGGGGCCCTTGGCTACACCTTC	CASSYKSPGALGYTF	15	TRBJ1-2	.	many	TRBV5-6
TGTGCCAGCAGCTCCCTATCGGCCGGGGGGATCTACAATGAGCAGTTCTTC	CASSSLSAGGIYNEQFF	17	TRBJ2-1	TRBD2	.	TRBV7-2
TGTGCCAGCAGCCCCGACAGCCACTCTGGAAACACCATATATTTT	CASSPDSHSGNTIYF	15	TRBJ1-3	.	.	TRBV7-2
TGTGCCAGCAGTCCGGACAGGGCCGCCCAGCCCCAGCATTTT	CASSPDRAAQPQHF	14	TRBJ1-5	TRBD1	.	TRBV2
TGTGCCAGCAGCCGTGACAGGGGCCCACTGAACACTGAAGCTTTCTTT	CASSRDRGPLNTEAFF	16	TRBJ1-1	TRBD1	.	TRBV5-4
TGCGCCAGCCGGGACAGATCCTACAATGAGCAGTTCTTC	CASRDRSYNEQFF	13	TRBJ2-1	TRBD1	.	TRBV10-2
TGTGCCAGCAGTTTAGGAGTCGGATCACTGGGTCCCTACGAGCAGTACTTC	CASSLGVGSLGPYEQYF	17	TRBJ2-7	.	.	TRBV28
TGTGCCAGCCGGCGGGCCACGAAGGACTATGGCTACACCTTC	CASRRATKDYGYTF	14	TRBJ1-2	.	once	TRBV6-5
TGTGCCAGCAGCGGAACTAGAAACAATGAGCAGTTCTTC	CASSGTRNNEQFF	13	TRBJ2-1	.	.	TRBV6-5
TGCAGCGTTGTTGGTGCGGTGAACACCGGGGAGCTGTTTTTT	CSVVGAVNTGELFF	14	TRBJ2-2	.	.	TRBV29-1
TGTGCTTGCTCGGGAACAGACCAAGAGACCCAGTACTTC	CACSGTDQETQYF	13	TRBJ2-5	.	.	TRBV25-1
TGTGCCAGGGGGGACAAATCGAACACCGGGGAGCTGTTTTTT	CARGDKSNTGELFF	14	TRBJ2-2	.	.	TRBV28
TGTGCCAGTAGTATGCAGAGGGCCAAAAACATTCAGTACTTC	CASSMQRAKNIQYF	14	TRBJ2-4	.	.	TRBV19
TGTGCCAGCAGCCAAGGGGCAGTCAGGGAGCAGTACTTC	CASSQGAVREQYF	13	TRBJ2-7	.	.	TRBV14
TGTGCCAGCAGCACGAGGGGGACAGGGATGGCCGAGCAGTACTTC	CASSTRGTGMAEQYF	15	TRBJ2-7	TRBD1	.	TRBV7-9
TGTGCCAGCAGTGAAGGCAGAATACATCAGCCCCAGCATTTT	CASSEGRIHQPQHF	14	TRBJ1-5	.	few	TRBV6-1
TGTGCCAGTAGTCTAAGACAGGGCCAAGAGACCCAGTACTTC	CASSLRQGQETQYF	14	TRBJ2-5	TRBD1	.	TRBV19
TGTGCCAGCAGCTTGACGGGGTCACCCCTCCACTTT	CASSLTGSPLHF	12	TRBJ1-6	.	few	TRBV7-2
TGTGCCAGCAGTGAATCGGAGGTCTCTGGGGCCAACGTCCTGACTTTC	CASSESEVSGANVLTF	16	TRBJ2-6	.	once	TRBV25-1
TGTGCCAGCAGCTTTTGGGCAGACTCCTACGAGCAGTACTTC	CASSFWADSYEQYF	14	TRBJ2-7	.	.	TRBV7-2
TGCGCCAGCAGCTTGCACAGGGGATTAGGCTATGGCTACACCTTC	CASSLHRGLGYGYTF	15	TRBJ1-2	TRBD1	once	TRBV5-1
TGTGCCTGGAGTGTGAAGGGGCTACCTAGCACAGATACGCAGTATTTT	CAWSVKGLPSTDTQYF	16	TRBJ2-3	.	.	TRBV30
TGTGCGTACAGGGCCACGAGCTCCTATAATTCACCCCTCCACTTT	CAYRATSSYNSPLHF	15	TRBJ1-6	.	.	TRBV28
TGTGCCAGCAGTGCGACACCTGAAGGTGGCTACACCTTC	CASSATPEGGYTF	13	TRBJ1-2	.	.	TRBV6-4
TGTGCCAGCAGTTACGGACAGGGGAACTATGGCTACACCTTC	CASSYGQGNYGYTF	14	TRBJ1-2	TRBD1	.	TRBV6-6
TGCAGCGCCGGACAGCAGACTAACTATGGCTACACCTTC	CSAGQQTNYGYTF	13	TRBJ1-2	.	.	TRBV29-1
TGTGCCAGCAGTGAAGAAATCAGGGCGCGAGGCTACACCTTC	CASSEEIRARGYTF	14	TRBJ1-2	.	.	TRBV2
TGTGCCAGCAGTTTCAGGGGATCGGGTGGCTACACCTTC	CASSFRGSGGYTF	13	TRBJ1-2	.	.	TRBV6-5
TGTGCCAGCTCCCCAGATGCAGGGGGCTACAACTATGGCTACACCTTC	CASSPDAGGYNYGYTF	16	TRBJ1-2	TRBD1	.	TRBV18
TGTGCCAGCAGTTATCGACAGGGCAACCACTTAAACTATGGCTACACCTTC	CASSYRQGNHLNYGYTF	17	TRBJ1-2	TRBD1	.	TRBV27
TGTGCCAGCTCACTCTCACAGGGAGCGGTTACCGGGGAGCTGTTTTTT	CASSLSQGAVTGELFF	16	TRBJ2-2	.	few	TRBV18
TGTGCCAGCAGCCAAGGTAGTGGTAGAGCCTACAATGAGCAGTTCTTC	CASSQGSGRAYNEQFF	16	TRBJ2-1	.	once	TRBV3-1/TRBV3-2
TGTGCCAGCCGGGACAGGGTTGCTGGGGCCAACGTCCTGACTTTC	CASRDRVAGANVLTF	15	TRBJ2-6	TRBD1	.	TRBV6-5